The T cell receptor beta chain under discussion was sequenced for a study of OX40 agonist ivuxolimab in advanced cancers. The method was immunoSEQ multiplex PCR; TCRdb's version includes in-frame clones alone and lacks a portion of them. The sample yields some 77,000 clones, 90% to 95% seen once. Between the trimmed V and J ends, which lost 7 bases and 3 bases, there was a span of 12 bases. Germline V gene data show CDR1 as SQVTM and CDR2 as ANQGSEA. CDR3 length equals 12 residues. The material sequenced was CD4+ or CD8+ T cells sorted from blood, taken in a trial of the OX40 agonist ivuxolimab. The genes are TRBV29-1 and TRBJ1-2; D call uncertain. The source is an adult with an advanced solid tumor such as melanoma, head and neck, liver or kidney cancer. The CDR3 protein is CSGGGWDYGYTF. In nucleotides, the CDR3 is TGCAGCGGGGGAGGGTGGGACTATGGCTACACCTTC. The full variable domain, in which reference TRBV29-1 and TRBJ1-2 provide the parts outside the CDR3, is SAVISQKPSRDICQRGTSLTIQCQVDSQVTMMFWYRQQPGQSLTLIATANQGSEATYESGFVIDKFPISRPNLTFSTLTVSNMSPEDSSIYLCSGGGWDYGYTFGSGTRLTVV.